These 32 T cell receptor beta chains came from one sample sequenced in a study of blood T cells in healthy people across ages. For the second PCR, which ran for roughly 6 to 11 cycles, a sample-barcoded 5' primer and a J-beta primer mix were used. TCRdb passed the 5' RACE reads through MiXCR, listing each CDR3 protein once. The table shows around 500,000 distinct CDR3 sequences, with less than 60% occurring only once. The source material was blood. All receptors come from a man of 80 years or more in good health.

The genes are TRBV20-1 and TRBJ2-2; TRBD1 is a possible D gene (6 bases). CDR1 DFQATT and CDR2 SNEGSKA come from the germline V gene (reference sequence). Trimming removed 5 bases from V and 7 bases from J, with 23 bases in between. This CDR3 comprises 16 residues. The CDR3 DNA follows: TGCAGTGCTGGGCTAGGGACACCGACGATGGACGGGGAGCTGTTTTTT. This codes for CSAGLGTPTMDGELFF.

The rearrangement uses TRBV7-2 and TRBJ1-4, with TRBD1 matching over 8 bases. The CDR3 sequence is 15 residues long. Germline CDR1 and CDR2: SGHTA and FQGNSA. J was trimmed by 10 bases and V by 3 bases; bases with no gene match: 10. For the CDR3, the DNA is TGTGCCAGCAGCTTCTCGACAGGGGAGATGGGAAAACTGTTTTTT. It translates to CASSFSTGEMGKLFF.

The CDR3 nucleotides are TGCGCCAGCAGCCCAGCCCGGGGTGCGGACGAGCAGTACTTC. This gives the protein CASSPARGADEQYF. The V call is TRBV4-3, the J call TRBJ2-7; TRBD2 is a possible D gene (5 bases). Germline assignment: CDR1 LGHNA and CDR2 YSLEER. The CDR3 extends over 14 amino acids. V lost 4 bases and J 5 bases, leaving 15 bases between the germline ends.

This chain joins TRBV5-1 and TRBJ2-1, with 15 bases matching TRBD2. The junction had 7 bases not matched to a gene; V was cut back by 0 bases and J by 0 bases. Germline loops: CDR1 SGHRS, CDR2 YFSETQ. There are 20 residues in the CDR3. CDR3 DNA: TGCGCCAGCAGCTTGGCCGGGACTAGCGGGGGGCCGAGCTCCTACAATGAGCAGTTCTTC. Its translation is CASSLAGTSGGPSSYNEQFF.

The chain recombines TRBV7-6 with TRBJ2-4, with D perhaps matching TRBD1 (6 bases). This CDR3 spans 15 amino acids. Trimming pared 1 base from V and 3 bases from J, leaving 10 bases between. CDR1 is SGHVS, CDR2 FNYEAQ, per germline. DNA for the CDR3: TGTGCCAGCAGCTTAGGCAGGGGTGGCAAAAACATTCAGTACTTC. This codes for CASSLGRGGKNIQYF.

CDR3 in DNA: TGCGCCAGCAGTACAACAGGGGGAATGGATGGCTACACCTTC. Translation: CASSTTGGMDGYTF. The chain combines TRBV5-1 with TRBJ1-2, with 8 bases identical to TRBD1. Per the germline V gene, CDR1 is SGHRS and CDR2 is YFSETQ. CDR3 length: 14 amino acids. Germline trimming cut 5 bases from V and 6 bases from J; bases unmatched to any gene: 9. The full variable domain, completed using reference TRBV5-1 and TRBJ1-2, is KAGVTQTPRYLIKTRGQQVTLSCSPISGHRSVSWYQQTPGQGLQFLFEYFSETQRNKGNFPGRFSGRQFSNSRSEMNVSTLELGDSALYLCASSTTGGMDGYTFGSGTRLTVV.

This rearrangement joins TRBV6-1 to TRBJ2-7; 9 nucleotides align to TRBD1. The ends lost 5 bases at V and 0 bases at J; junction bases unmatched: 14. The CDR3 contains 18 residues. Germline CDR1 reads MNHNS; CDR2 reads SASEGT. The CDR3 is CASSPARGRQGVSYEQYF. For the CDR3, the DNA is TGTGCCAGCAGTCCCGCAAGGGGTCGACAGGGGGTCTCCTACGAGCAGTACTTC.

CDR3 residues: CASSFSRQGSEQYF. The CDR3, as DNA: TGTGCCAGCAGCTTTAGTCGGCAGGGGAGCGAGCAGTACTTC. This chain connects TRBV7-2 to TRBJ2-7, with D maybe TRBD1 (6 bases). The CDR3 consists of 14 residues. The V end was cut by 3 bases, the J end by 6 bases, with 15 bases between. In germline, CDR1 is SGHTA, CDR2 FQGNSA.

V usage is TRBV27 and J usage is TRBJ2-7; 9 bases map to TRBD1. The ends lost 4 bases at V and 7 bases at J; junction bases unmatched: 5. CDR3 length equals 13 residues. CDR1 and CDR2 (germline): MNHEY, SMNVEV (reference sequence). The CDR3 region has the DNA TGTGCCAGCAGTTCCTGGACAGGGGAAGAGCAGTACTTC. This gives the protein CASSSWTGEEQYF.

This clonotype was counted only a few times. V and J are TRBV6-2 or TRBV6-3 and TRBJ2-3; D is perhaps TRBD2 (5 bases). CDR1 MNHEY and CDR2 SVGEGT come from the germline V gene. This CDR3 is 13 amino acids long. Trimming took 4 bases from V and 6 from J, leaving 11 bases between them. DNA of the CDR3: TGTGCCAGCAGTTCCCGGACTCTTGATACGCAGTATTTT. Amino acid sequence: CASSSRTLDTQYF.

The CDR3 loop is CASSAFAGLSSYNEQFF. CDR3 DNA: TGTGCCAGCAGTGCCTTCGCGGGCCTCAGCTCCTACAATGAGCAGTTCTTC. The chain recombines TRBV11-3 with TRBJ2-1, with D perhaps TRBD2 (5 bases). The CDR3 consists of 17 residues. The ends were cut back, 6 bases at V and 0 bases at J, with 18 bases in the middle. Looked up from germline, CDR1 is SGHNT and CDR2 is YENEEA.

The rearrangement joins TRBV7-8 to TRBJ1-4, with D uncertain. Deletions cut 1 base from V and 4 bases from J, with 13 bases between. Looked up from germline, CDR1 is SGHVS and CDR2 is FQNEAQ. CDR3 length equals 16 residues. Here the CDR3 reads CASSLVDSIYNEKLFF. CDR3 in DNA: TGTGCCAGCAGCTTAGTCGATAGTATCTATAATGAAAAACTGTTTTTT.

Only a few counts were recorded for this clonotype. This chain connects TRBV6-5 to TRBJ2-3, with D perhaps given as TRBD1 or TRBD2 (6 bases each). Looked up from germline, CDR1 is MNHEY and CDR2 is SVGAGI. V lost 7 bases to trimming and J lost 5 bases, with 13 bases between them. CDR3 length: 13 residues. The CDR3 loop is CASTRLGGDTQYF. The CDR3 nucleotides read TGTGCCAGCACCCGACTAGGGGGAGATACGCAGTATTTT.

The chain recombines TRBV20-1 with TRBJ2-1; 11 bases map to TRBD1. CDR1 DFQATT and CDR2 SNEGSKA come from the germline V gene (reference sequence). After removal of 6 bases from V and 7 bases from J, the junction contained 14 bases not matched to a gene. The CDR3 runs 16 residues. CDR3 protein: CSANRDRGLGTNEQFF. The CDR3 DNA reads TGCAGTGCAAACCGGGACAGGGGGTTGGGCACGAATGAGCAGTTCTTC.

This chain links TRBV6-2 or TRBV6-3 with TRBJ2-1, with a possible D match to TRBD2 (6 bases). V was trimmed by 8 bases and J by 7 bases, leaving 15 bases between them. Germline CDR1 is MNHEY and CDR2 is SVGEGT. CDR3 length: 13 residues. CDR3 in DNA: TGTGCCAGCTCTATCGGGGGTGCTAATGAGCAGTTCTTC. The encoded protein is CASSIGGANEQFF.

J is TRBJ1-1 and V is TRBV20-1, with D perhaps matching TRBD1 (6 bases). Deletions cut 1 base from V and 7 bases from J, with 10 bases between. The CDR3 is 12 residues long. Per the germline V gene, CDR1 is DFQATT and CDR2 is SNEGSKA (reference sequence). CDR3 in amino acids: CSARVQGFEAFF. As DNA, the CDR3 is TGCAGTGCTAGAGTGCAGGGGTTTGAAGCTTTCTTT.

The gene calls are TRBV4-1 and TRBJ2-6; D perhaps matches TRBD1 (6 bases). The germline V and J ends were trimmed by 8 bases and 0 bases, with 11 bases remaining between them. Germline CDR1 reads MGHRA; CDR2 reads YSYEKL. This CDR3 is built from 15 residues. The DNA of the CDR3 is TGCGCCAGCGCCGGACAGATCTCTGGGGCCAACGTCCTGACTTTC. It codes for CASAGQISGANVLTF.

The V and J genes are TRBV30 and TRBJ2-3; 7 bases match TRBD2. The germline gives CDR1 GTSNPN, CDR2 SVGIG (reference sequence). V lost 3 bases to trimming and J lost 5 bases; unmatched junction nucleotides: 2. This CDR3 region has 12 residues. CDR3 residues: CAWRGGGDTQYF. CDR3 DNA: TGTGCCTGGAGGGGCGGGGGAGATACGCAGTATTTT.

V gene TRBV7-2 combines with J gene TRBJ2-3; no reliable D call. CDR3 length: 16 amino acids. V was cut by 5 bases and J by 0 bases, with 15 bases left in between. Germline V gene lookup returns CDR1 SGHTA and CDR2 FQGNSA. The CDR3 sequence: CASSQTWAVSTDTQYF. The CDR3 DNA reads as TGTGCCAGCAGCCAGACGTGGGCTGTTAGCACAGATACGCAGTATTTT.

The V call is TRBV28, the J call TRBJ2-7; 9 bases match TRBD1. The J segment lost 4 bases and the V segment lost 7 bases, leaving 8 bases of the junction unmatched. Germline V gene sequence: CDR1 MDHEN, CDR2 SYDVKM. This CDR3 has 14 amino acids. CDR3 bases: TGTGCCAGCAACCTTCGACAGGGGGGTTACGAGCAGTACTTC. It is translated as CASNLRQGGYEQYF.

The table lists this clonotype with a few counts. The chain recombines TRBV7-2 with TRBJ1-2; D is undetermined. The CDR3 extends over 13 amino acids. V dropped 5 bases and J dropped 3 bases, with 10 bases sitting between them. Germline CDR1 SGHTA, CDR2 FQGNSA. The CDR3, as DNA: TGTGCCAGCAGCCATTCTCAGGACTATGGCTACACCTTC. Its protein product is CASSHSQDYGYTF. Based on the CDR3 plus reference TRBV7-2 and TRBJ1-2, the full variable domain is GAGVSQSPSNKVTEKGKDVELRCDPISGHTALYWYRQSLGQGLEFLIYFQGNSAPDKSGLPSDRFSAERTGGSVSTLTIQRTQQEDSAVYLCASSHSQDYGYTFGSGTRLTVV.

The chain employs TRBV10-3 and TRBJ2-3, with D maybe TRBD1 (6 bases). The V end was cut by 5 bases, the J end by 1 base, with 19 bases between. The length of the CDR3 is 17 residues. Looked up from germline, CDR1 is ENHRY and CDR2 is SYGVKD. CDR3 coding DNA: TGTGCCATCAGTACAGGGTCTGAAAGCGGAGGCACAGATACGCAGTATTTT. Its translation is CAISTGSESGGTDTQYF.

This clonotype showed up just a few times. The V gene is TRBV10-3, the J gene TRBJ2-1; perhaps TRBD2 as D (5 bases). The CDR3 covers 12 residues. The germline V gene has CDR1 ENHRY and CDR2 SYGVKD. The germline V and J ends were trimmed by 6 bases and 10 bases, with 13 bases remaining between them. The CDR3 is CAISTRAGEQFF. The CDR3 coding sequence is TGTGCCATCAGCACTAGGGCTGGGGAGCAGTTCTTC.

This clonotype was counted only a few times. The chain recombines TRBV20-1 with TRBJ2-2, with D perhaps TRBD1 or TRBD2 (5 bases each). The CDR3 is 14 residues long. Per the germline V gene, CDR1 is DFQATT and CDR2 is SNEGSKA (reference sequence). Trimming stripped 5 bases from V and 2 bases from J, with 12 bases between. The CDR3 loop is CSAEGPRNTGELFF. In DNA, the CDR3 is TGCAGTGCTGAGGGGCCGAGAAACACCGGGGAGCTGTTTTTT.

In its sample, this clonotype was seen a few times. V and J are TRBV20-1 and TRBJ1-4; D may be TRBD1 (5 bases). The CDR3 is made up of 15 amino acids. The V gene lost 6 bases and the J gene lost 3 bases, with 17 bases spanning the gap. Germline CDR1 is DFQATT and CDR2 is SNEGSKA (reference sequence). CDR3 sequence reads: CSATRPSGPNEKLFF. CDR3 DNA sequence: TGCAGTGCAACCAGACCCTCGGGGCCTAATGAAAAACTGTTTTTT.

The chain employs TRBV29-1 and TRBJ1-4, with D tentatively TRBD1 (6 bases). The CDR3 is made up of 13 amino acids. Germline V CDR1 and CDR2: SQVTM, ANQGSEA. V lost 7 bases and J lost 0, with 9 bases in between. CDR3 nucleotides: TGCAGCGCCGGACAGACAACTAATGAAAAACTGTTTTTT. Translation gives CSAGQTTNEKLFF. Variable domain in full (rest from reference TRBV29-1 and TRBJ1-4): SAVISQKPSRDICQRGTSLTIQCQVDSQVTMMFWYRQQPGQSLTLIATANQGSEATYESGFVIDKFPISRPNLTFSTLTVSNMSPEDSSIYLCSAGQTTNEKLFFGSGTQLSVL.

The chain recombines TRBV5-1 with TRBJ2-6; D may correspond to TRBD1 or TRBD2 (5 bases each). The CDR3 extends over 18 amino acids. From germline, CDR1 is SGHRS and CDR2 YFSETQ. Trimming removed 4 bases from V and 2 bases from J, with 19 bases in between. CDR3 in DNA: TGCGCCAGCAGCAGGGATTTTGGGACGCCAGCTGGGGCCAACGTCCTGACTTTC. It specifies CASSRDFGTPAGANVLTF.

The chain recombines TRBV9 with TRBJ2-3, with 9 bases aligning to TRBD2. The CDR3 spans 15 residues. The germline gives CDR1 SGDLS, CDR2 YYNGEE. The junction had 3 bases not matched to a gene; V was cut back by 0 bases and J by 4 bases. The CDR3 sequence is CASSVVAGEADTQYF. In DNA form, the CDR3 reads TGTGCCAGCAGCGTAGTAGCGGGAGAGGCAGATACGCAGTATTTT.

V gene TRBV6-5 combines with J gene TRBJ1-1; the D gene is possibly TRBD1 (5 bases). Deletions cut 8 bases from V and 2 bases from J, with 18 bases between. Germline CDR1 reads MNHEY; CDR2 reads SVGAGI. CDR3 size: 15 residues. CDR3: CASSRRAGRNTEAFF. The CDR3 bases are TGTGCCAGCTCAAGAAGGGCAGGGAGAAACACTGAAGCTTTCTTT.

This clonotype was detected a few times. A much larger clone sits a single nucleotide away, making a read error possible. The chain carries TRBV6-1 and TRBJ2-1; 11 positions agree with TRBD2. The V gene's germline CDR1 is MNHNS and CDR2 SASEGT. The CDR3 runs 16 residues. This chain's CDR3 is CACSVTSGSVFYEQFF. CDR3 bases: TGTGCCTGCAGTGTCACTAGCGGGAGCGTCTTCTATGAGCAGTTCTTC.

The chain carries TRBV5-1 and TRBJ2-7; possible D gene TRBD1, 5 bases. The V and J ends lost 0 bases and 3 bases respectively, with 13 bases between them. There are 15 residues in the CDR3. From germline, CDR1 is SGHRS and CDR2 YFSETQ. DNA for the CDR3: TGCGCCAGCAGCTTGGGGGAACAGGAGTTCTACGAGCAGTACTTC. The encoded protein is CASSLGEQEFYEQYF.

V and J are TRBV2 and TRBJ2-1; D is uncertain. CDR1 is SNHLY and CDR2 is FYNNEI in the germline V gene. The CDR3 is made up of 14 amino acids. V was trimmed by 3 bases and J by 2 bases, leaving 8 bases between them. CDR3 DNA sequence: TGTGCCAGCAGTGAGGCCGACACCTACAATGAGCAGTTCTTC. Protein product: CASSEADTYNEQFF.